Following are 4 T cell receptor beta chains from one sample sequenced in a study of blood T cell repertoires in COVID-19. This table comes from immunoSEQ multiplex PCR, and its TCRdb copy is limited to in-frame clones, with some not included. The repertoire holds some 220,000 clones, with 85% as singletons. Sequenced material: peripheral blood. Receptors were obtained from an older woman with active or convalescent COVID-19.

The V and J genes are TRBV7-2 and TRBJ2-7; D remains ambiguous. The CDR3 has 12 amino acids. V lost 1 base to trimming and J lost 7 bases, with 8 bases between them. Germline CDR1 SGHTA, CDR2 FQGNSA. The CDR3 DNA is TGTGCCAGCAGCTTAGGCGAGAGAGAGCAGTACTTC. It yields the protein CASSLGEREQYF.

The count of this clone is one. The V and J genes are TRBV7-6 and TRBJ2-5, with 10 bases that match TRBD2. CDR3 length: 18 residues. After removal of 4 bases from V and 3 bases from J, the junction contained 14 bases not matched to a gene. Germline values: CDR1 SGHVS, CDR2 FNYEAQ. The CDR3 here is CASSSTRQRGGPKETQYF. The CDR3 nucleotides read TGTGCCAGCAGCTCCACCCGCCAGCGGGGGGGTCCTAAAGAGACCCAGTACTTC.

The chain recombines TRBV7-8 with TRBJ2-7; tentatively, D is TRBD1 (5 bases). The CDR3 length is 15 residues. CDR1 is SGHVS, CDR2 FQNEAQ, per germline. V was clipped by 1 base and J by 6 bases, with 16 bases between them. This CDR3 reads CASSLDPLGVVEQYF. CDR3 in DNA: TGTGCCAGCAGCTTAGACCCGCTAGGGGTAGTCGAGCAGTACTTC.

The genes are TRBV29-1 and TRBJ1-1; no clear D gene. This CDR3 region has 12 residues. V lost 6 bases, J lost 1 base, and 9 bases lay in between. Germline CDR1 SQVTM, CDR2 ANQGSEA. This CDR3 is CSVNGENTEAFF. The CDR3 nucleotides read TGCAGCGTAAACGGGGAGAACACTGAAGCTTTCTTT.